This TCR beta chain was documented in a study of control samples from healthy donors and cancer patients. This clone was seen once. The length of the CDR3 is 13 residues. Looked up from germline, CDR1 is MDHEN and CDR2 is SYDVKM. The V end was cut by 8 bases, the J end by 2 bases, with 9 bases between. The data were produced by immunoSEQ multiplex PCR, yet TCRdb's version contains in-frame clones alone and is incomplete. The data hold tens of thousands of clones, with roughly 86% observed a single time. The sample was blood. The V gene is TRBV28, the J gene TRBJ2-2; D not resolved. The sequence was obtained from a woman aged 55-75 years in good health. CDR3 sequence (DNA): TGTGCCAGCCGTATCGTAAACACCGGGGAGCTGTTTTTT. Protein product: CASRIVNTGELFF. Variable domain in full (rest from reference TRBV28 and TRBJ2-2): DVKVTQSSRYLVKRTGEKVFLECVQDMDHENMFWYRQDPGLGLRLIYFSYDVKMKEKGDIPEGYSVSREKKERFSLILESASTNQTSMYLCASRIVNTGELFFGEGSRLTVL.